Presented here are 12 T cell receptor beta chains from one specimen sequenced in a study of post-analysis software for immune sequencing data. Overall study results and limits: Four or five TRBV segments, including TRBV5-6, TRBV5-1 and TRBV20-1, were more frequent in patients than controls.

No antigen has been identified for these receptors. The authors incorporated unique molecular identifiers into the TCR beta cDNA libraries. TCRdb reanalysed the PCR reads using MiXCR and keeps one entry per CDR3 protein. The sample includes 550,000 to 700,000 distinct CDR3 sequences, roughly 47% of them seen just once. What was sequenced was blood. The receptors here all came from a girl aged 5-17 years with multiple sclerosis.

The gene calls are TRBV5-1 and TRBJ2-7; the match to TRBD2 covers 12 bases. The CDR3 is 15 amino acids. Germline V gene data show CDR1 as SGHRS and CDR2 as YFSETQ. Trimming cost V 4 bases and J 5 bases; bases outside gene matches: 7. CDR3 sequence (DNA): TGCGCCAGCAGCCCAGGACTAGCGGGGCGCAACGAGCAGTACTTC. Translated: CASSPGLAGRNEQYF.

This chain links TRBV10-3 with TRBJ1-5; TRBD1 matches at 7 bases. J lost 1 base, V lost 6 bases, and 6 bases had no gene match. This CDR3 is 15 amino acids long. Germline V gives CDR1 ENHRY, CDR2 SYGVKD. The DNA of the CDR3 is TGTGCCATCAGCAAGACAGGGACGAGCAATCAGCCCCAGCATTTT. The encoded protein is CAISKTGTSNQPQHF.

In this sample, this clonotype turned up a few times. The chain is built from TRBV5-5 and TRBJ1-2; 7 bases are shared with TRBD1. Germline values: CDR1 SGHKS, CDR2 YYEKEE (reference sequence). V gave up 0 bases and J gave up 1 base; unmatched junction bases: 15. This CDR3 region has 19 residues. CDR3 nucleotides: TGTGCCAGCAGCTTGGAGCCACTCAGACAGGGACCGGTTAACTATGGCTACACCTTC. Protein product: CASSLEPLRQGPVNYGYTF.

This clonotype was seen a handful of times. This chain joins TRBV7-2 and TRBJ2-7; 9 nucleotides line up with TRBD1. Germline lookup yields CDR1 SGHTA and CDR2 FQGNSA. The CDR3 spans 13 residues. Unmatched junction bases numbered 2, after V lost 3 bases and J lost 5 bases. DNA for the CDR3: TGTGCCAGCAGCTTTCGGGACAGGGACGAGCAGTACTTC. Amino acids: CASSFRDRDEQYF.

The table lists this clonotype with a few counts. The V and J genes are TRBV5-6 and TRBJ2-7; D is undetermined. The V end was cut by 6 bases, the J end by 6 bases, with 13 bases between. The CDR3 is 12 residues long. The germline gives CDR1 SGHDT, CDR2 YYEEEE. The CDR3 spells CASTSRSREQYF. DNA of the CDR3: TGTGCCAGCACCTCCCGGTCTCGCGAGCAGTACTTC.

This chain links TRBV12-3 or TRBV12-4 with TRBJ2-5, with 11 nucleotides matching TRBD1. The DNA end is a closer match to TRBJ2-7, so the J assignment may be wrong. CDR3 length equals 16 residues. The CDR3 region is CASSPGQGAVPYEQYF. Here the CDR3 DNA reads TGTGCCAGCAGCCCCGGACAGGGGGCGGTCCCCTACGAGCAGTACTTC.

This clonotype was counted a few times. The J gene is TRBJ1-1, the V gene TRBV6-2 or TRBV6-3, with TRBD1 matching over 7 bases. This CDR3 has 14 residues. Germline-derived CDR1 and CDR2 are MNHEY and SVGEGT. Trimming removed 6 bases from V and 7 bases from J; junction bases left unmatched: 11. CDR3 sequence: CASSQGTEQNEAFF. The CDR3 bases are TGTGCCAGCAGCCAGGGGACAGAGCAGAATGAAGCTTTCTTT.

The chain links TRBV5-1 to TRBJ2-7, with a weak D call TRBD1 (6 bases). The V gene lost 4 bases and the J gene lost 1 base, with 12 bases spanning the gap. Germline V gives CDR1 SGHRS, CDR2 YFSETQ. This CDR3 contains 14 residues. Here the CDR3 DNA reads TGCGCCAGCAGCCCAGGGGCCCCGTCCTACGAGCAGTACTTC. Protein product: CASSPGAPSYEQYF.

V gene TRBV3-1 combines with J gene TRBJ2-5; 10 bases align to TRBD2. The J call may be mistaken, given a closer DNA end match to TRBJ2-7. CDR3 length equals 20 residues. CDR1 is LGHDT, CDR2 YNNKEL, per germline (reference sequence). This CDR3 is CASSQDPRSASGRSAYEQYF. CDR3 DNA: TGTGCCAGCAGCCAAGATCCCCGAAGCGCTAGCGGGAGAAGTGCGTACGAGCAGTACTTC.

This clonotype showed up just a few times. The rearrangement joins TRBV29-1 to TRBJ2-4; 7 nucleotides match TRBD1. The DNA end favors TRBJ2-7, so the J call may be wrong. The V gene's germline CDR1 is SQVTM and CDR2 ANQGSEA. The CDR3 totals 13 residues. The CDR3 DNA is TGCAGCGTCGGCGGACAGGCCTCCTACGAGCAGTACTTC. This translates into CSVGGQASYEQYF.

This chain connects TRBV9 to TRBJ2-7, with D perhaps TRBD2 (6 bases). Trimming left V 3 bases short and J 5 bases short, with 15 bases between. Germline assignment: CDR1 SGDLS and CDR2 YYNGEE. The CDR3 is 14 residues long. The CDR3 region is CASSAPGLSHEQYF. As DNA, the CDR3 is TGTGCCAGCAGCGCCCCGGGACTCAGTCACGAGCAGTACTTC. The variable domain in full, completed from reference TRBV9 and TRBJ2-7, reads DSGVTQTPKHLITATGQRVTLRCSPRSGDLSVYWYQQSLDQGLQFLIQYYNGEERAKGNILERFSAQQFPDLHSELNLSSLELGDSALYFCASSAPGLSHEQYFGPGTRLTVT.

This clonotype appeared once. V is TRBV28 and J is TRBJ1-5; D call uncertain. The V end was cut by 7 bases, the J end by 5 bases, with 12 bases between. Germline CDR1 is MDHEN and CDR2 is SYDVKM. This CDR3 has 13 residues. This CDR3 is CASKISWHQPQHF. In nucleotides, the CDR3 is TGTGCCAGCAAAATTAGTTGGCATCAGCCCCAGCATTTT. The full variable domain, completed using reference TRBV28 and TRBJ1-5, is DVKVTQSSRYLVKRTGEKVFLECVQDMDHENMFWYRQDPGLGLRLIYFSYDVKMKEKGDIPEGYSVSREKKERFSLILESASTNQTSMYLCASKISWHQPQHFGDGTRLSIL.